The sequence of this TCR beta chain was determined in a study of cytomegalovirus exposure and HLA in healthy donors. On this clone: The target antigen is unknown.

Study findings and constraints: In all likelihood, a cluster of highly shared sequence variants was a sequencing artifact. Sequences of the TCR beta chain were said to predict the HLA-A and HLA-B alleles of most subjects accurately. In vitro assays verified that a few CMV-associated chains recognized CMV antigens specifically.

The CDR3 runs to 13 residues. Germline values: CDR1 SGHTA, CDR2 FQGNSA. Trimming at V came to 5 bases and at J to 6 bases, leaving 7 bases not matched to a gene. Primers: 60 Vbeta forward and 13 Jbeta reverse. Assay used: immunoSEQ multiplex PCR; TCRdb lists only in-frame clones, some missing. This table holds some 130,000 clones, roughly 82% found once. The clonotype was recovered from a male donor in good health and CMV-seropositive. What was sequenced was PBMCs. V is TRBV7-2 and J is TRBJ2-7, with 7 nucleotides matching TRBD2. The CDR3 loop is CASSPPWEGEQYF. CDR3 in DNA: TGTGCCAGCAGCCCTCCTTGGGAGGGCGAGCAGTACTTC.